The clone carrying this T cell receptor beta chain was seen more than once but under ten times. Antigen: not known. Treatment defined: roughly 11-day PBMC culture with coronavirus spike peptide pools or control peptides (ViraFEST assay). ViraFEST relied on peptide pools to expand antigen-specific T cells; the TCRs were sequenced afterward. This entry comes from a study of vaccination and CD4 T cells after COVID-19. About the research overall: A CEFX pool, an HIV-1 Nef pool, or no peptide went to control cultures.

The study sequenced cultured CD4+ T cell DNA using the Oncomine TCR Beta short-read assay. DNA came from CD4+ T cells after culture. TCRdb recomputed calls from the PCR reads with MiXCR, one row per CDR3 protein. The table includes around 26,000 distinct CDR3 sequences, less than 60% detected once. Between the trimmed V and J ends, which lost 3 bases and 3 bases, there was a span of 9 bases. CDR1 and CDR2 (germline): ENHRY, SYGVKD. This CDR3 has 14 residues. This chain joins TRBV10-3 and TRBJ1-5; weak D call: TRBD1 (5 bases). The sample here was CD4+ T cells from blood, cultured in vitro, taken before SARS-CoV-2 vaccination. The TCR was taken from a human donor who received a COVID-19 vaccine. The CDR3 loop is CAISDLTVNQPQHF. CDR3 in DNA: TGTGCCATCAGTGATCTGACAGTCAATCAGCCCCAGCATTTT.